What follows are 13 T cell receptor beta chains derived from one specimen sequenced in a study of blood T cells in healthy people across ages (dated by TCRdb to the mid-2010s). The protocol used for the library was 5' RACE. A second about 7 to 11 cycle PCR used a sample-barcoded 5' primer and a J-beta primer mix. TCRdb reworked the public reads: Q25 trimming with fastp, MiXCR clone assembly, productive beta chains retained. One record per CDR3 amino acid sequence lists the most common genes and DNA. The sample table lists 1.5 million to 2 million distinct CDR3 sequences, around 40% of them with a count of one. The ten largest clones represent 20% to 25% of the sample. Source material: blood. Receptors were obtained from a human donor in good health.

V usage is TRBV12-3 or TRBV12-4 and J usage is TRBJ2-4, with a possible D match to TRBD1 (6 bases). Trimming took off 6 bases at V and 0 bases at J, with 12 bases between the two ends. This CDR3 is 15 amino acids long. The CDR3 reads CASRSGTIAKNIQYF. The CDR3 DNA is TGTGCCAGCAGGTCCGGGACAATAGCCAAAAACATTCAGTACTTC.

This chain connects TRBV7-6 to TRBJ2-1; 9 bases agree with TRBD2. Germline CDR1 and CDR2: SGHVS and FNYEAQ. CDR3 length: 15 residues. After removal of 5 bases from V and 4 bases from J, the junction contained 6 bases not matched to a gene. The CDR3 bases are TGTGCCAGCAGCGTTATAGCGGGGGAATACAATGAGCAGTTCTTC. Protein: CASSVIAGEYNEQFF.

This clonotype was observed a few times. The chain couples TRBV4-3 to TRBJ2-4, with a tentative D call TRBD1 (5 bases). Looked up from germline, CDR1 is LGHNA and CDR2 is YSLEER. Trimming stripped 0 bases from V and 6 bases from J, with 6 bases between. CDR3 length equals 13 residues. The CDR3 DNA is TGCGCCAGCAGCCAAGATGACAGAAACATTCAGTACTTC. It translates to CASSQDDRNIQYF.

This chain connects TRBV4-3 to TRBJ2-1; 9 bases match TRBD1. The CDR3 extends over 17 amino acids. With V trimmed by 0 bases and J by 5 bases, 8 bases remained unmatched. From germline, CDR1 is LGHNA and CDR2 YSLEER. The CDR3 region is CASSQDGAWTGDNEQFF. DNA of the CDR3: TGCGCCAGCAGCCAAGACGGGGCTTGGACAGGGGACAATGAGCAGTTCTTC.

The genes are TRBV30 and TRBJ2-7; D may be TRBD1 (6 bases). There are 12 residues in the CDR3. The V gene's germline CDR1 is GTSNPN and CDR2 SVGIG (reference sequence). The V end was cut by 3 bases, the J end by 9 bases, with 15 bases between. The CDR3 DNA reads TGTGCCTGGAGGGAGACAGGTTGGCGGCAGTACTTC. Encoded protein: CAWRETGWRQYF.

This clonotype was counted once. This rearrangement joins TRBV7-9 to TRBJ2-1, with no clear D. Trimming cost V 2 bases and J 10 bases, with 9 bases left between them. Looked up from germline, CDR1 is SEHNR and CDR2 is FQNEAQ (reference sequence). The CDR3 spans 12 residues. Here the CDR3 DNA reads TGTGCCAGCAGCTTATTTAGAAGAGAGCAGTTCTTC. Translating it yields CASSLFRREQFF.

Here the CDR3 reads CASSQEFGRGRPYEQYF. CDR3 DNA: TGCGCCAGCAGCCAAGAATTTGGGCGGGGGAGGCCCTACGAGCAGTACTTC. The genes are TRBV4-1 and TRBJ2-7; 7 bases are shared with TRBD2. J gave up 2 bases and V 0 bases, and 10 bases lay outside the gene matches. CDR3 length: 17 amino acids. CDR1 is MGHRA, CDR2 YSYEKL, per germline.

The chain uses TRBV7-2 and TRBJ2-3; either TRBD1 or TRBD2 may fit D (6 bases each). This CDR3 comprises 15 residues. V lost 2 bases, J lost 4 bases, and 13 bases lay in between. CDR1 and CDR2 from the germline V gene are SGHTA and FQGNSA. This CDR3 reads CASSLQGRLADTQYF. CDR3 coding DNA: TGTGCCAGCAGCTTACAGGGGAGGCTAGCAGATACGCAGTATTTT.

DNA of the CDR3: TGTGCCAGCAGTTTCGCGACGATGAACACTGAAGCTTTCTTT. It codes for CASSFATMNTEAFF. The chain recombines TRBV27 with TRBJ1-1; D is undetermined. CDR3 size: 14 residues. From germline, CDR1 is MNHEY and CDR2 SMNVEV (reference sequence). V dropped 3 bases and J dropped 0 bases, with 8 bases sitting between them.

The gene calls are TRBV7-9 and TRBJ2-5, with 12 bases lining up with TRBD2. V shed 4 bases, J shed 11 bases, and the junction held 11 bases outside the gene matches. There are 15 residues in the CDR3. CDR1 and CDR2 (germline): SEHNR, FQNEAQ (reference sequence). The CDR3 DNA reads as TGTGCCAGCAGCTCAGGACTAGCGGGGTTCAAGGAGCAGTACTTC. This sequence encodes CASSSGLAGFKEQYF.

This sequence joins TRBV6-2 or TRBV6-3 and TRBJ2-6, with D perhaps matching TRBD2 (6 bases). The CDR3 is 18 amino acids. The germline V and J ends were trimmed by 0 bases and 0 bases, with 12 bases remaining between them. The germline V gene has CDR1 MNHEY and CDR2 SVGEGT. CDR3 sequence: CASSYSGGTGSGANVLTF. The CDR3 DNA is TGTGCCAGCAGTTACTCTGGAGGGACCGGCTCTGGGGCCAACGTCCTGACTTTC.

This clonotype has at least ten counts. The chain links TRBV6-5 to TRBJ2-7, with a weak D call TRBD2 (5 bases). V was clipped by 6 bases and J by 4 bases, with 13 bases between them. This CDR3 region has 13 residues. Per the germline V gene, CDR1 is MNHEY and CDR2 is SVGAGI. The CDR3 nucleotides are TGTGCCAGCAGCTTTACACGGGGTTACGAGCAGTACTTC. This gives the protein CASSFTRGYEQYF.

The rearrangement joins TRBV3-1 to TRBJ2-4; D is unresolved. Germline V gene sequence: CDR1 LGHDT, CDR2 YNNKEL (reference sequence). This CDR3 region has 15 residues. V shed 8 bases and J shed 0 bases, with 14 bases lying between them. CDR3 coding DNA: TGTGCCAGCTCCTATAACCCGGGAGCCAAAAACATTCAGTACTTC. This translates into CASSYNPGAKNIQYF.